The TCR beta chain described here comes from a study of blood T cell repertoires in COVID-19. Whole-study context: The United States, Italy and Spain were the sources of the acute and convalescent COVID-19 samples. Sample material is recorded as cDNA or gDNA derived from T cells, B-cell-depleted T cells, or PBMCs.

The V gene's germline CDR1 is MRHNA and CDR2 SNTAGT. Trimming cost V 3 bases and J 7 bases, with 7 bases left between them. The CDR3 has 13 amino acids. In the authors' workflow: For nucleated cells, counts were estimated from reference gene primer amplification. The protocol was immunoSEQ multiplex PCR, while the TCRdb copy is restricted to in-frame clones and leaves out a portion. That table is the source of V, J and clone size, and D and trimming were worked out from the DNA. This repertoire shows around 240,000 clones, about 80% found once; its top ten account for around 7.2%. This TCR was recovered from a woman between 45 and 60 years old with acute or convalescent COVID-19. The rearrangement joins TRBV6-4 to TRBJ1-6; D not certain. The sample was peripheral blood. The CDR3 bases are TGTGCCAGCAGTGAGCTATTGAATTCACCCCTCCACTTT. It is translated as CASSELLNSPLHF.